This TCR beta chain was captured by sequencing in a study of PD-1 blockade in mismatch repair-deficient tumors. Whole-study context: All were previously treated, progressing patients with eleven to twelve mismatch repair-deficient cancer types.

Points from the study as a whole: Tumor-resident clones, often undetectable pretreatment in blood, expanded then contracted after pembrolizumab.

Assay: immunoSEQ multiplex PCR; the TCRdb copy retains only in-frame clones and omits some. The sample lists some 49,000 clones, over 60% seen once, with roughly 3.3% in the top ten. V lost 3 bases and J 4 bases, leaving 1 base between the germline ends. Germline CDR1 and CDR2: LNHDA and SQIVND (reference sequence). CDR3 length equals 12 residues. This clone was recorded only once. The antigen remains unidentified. The chain employs TRBV19 and TRBJ2-6; D gene unclear. This sample comprised PBMCs, obtained before pembrolizumab treatment. This TCR was sampled from an adult with mismatch repair-deficient cancer. CDR3 nucleotide sequence: TGTGCCAGTAGTATCGGGGCCAACGTCCTGACTTTC. This translates into CASSIGANVLTF. The full variable domain, with the rest looked up from reference TRBV19 and TRBJ2-6, is DGGITQSPKYLFRKEGQNVTLSCEQNLNHDAMYWYRQDPGQGLRLIYYSQIVNDFQKGDIAEGYSVSREKKESFPLTVTSAQKNPTAFYLCASSIGANVLTFGAGSRLTVL.